These 14 T cell receptor beta chains share one sample of origin, sequenced in a study of T cell responses to AZD1222 COVID-19 vaccine. Clones were sequenced by immunoSEQ multiplex PCR, and TCRdb holds only the in-frame ones, with some missing. Counted here are fewer than 150,000 clones, just over 85% occurring once; the ten biggest clones make up under 9.5%. The specimen was peripheral blood, collected on day 0 of AZD1222 vaccination. The source is an adult in good health.

The chain is built from TRBV4-3 and TRBJ2-7; the D gene is possibly TRBD1 (6 bases). This CDR3 region has 15 residues. CDR1 and CDR2 (germline): LGHNA, YSLEER. V dropped 0 bases and J dropped 3 bases, with 12 bases sitting between them. The CDR3 here is CASSQDLGGRYEQYF. The CDR3 DNA reads TGCGCCAGCAGCCAAGATCTTGGGGGCCGCTACGAGCAGTACTTC.

V gene TRBV5-1 combines with J gene TRBJ2-2, with TRBD1 matching over 7 bases. The CDR3 covers 14 residues. Germline V gives CDR1 SGHRS, CDR2 YFSETQ. J was trimmed by 3 bases and V by 3 bases; bases with no gene match: 2. Written as DNA, the CDR3 is TGCGCCAGCAGCTCCCAGGGGGACACCGGGGAGCTGTTTTTT. This translates into CASSSQGDTGELFF.

The sample holds one count of this clone. This chain uses TRBV27 with TRBJ1-2; 7 nucleotides align to TRBD1. CDR1 and CDR2 from the germline V gene are MNHEY and SMNVEV (reference sequence). V gave up 6 bases and J gave up 0 bases; unmatched junction bases: 10. The CDR3 is 16 amino acids. CDR3 sequence reads: CASSERTGQANYGYTF. CDR3 nucleotides: TGTGCCAGCAGCGAACGGACAGGCCAAGCTAACTATGGCTACACCTTC.

The chain combines TRBV15 with TRBJ2-7; 7 bases are a match to TRBD2. Germline loops: CDR1 LNHNV, CDR2 YYDKDF (reference sequence). This CDR3 comprises 15 residues. V was pared by 0 bases and J by 3 bases, with 5 bases of the junction left unmatched. The CDR3 spells CATSRDPSGIYEQYF. The DNA of the CDR3 is TGTGCCACCAGCAGAGATCCTAGCGGTATCTACGAGCAGTACTTC.

This chain joins TRBV3-1 (or the pseudogene TRBV3-2) and TRBJ1-1; the D is unclear. Germline V gives CDR1 LGHDT, CDR2 YNNKEL (reference sequence). The V end was cut by 0 bases, the J end by 4 bases, with 3 bases between. The CDR3 runs to 12 residues. The CDR3 coding sequence is TGTGCCAGCAGCCAAGAGGCCACTGAAGCTTTCTTT. This encodes CASSQEATEAFF.

The V call is TRBV9, the J call TRBJ2-1; D possibly uses TRBD1 or TRBD2 (5 bases each). The V end lost 0 bases, the J end lost 0 bases, and 13 bases lay between the germline ends. The CDR3 spans 17 residues. Germline V gives CDR1 SGDLS, CDR2 YYNGEE. The CDR3 DNA reads TGTGCCAGCAGCGTAGAAAGTTGGGGGAACTCCTACAATGAGCAGTTCTTC. Its translation is CASSVESWGNSYNEQFF.

V and J are TRBV9 and TRBJ1-4; 7 nucleotides line up with TRBD1. The V and J ends lost 5 bases and 7 bases, in that order; junction bases with no gene match: 8. CDR3 length equals 14 residues. Germline V CDR1 and CDR2: SGDLS, YYNGEE. The CDR3 region has the DNA TGTGCCAGCAGTGTTTCAGGGGGAGCTGAAAAACTGTTTTTT. Protein product: CASSVSGGAEKLFF.

The CDR3: CASSMGLQETQYF. The CDR3 DNA is TGTGCCAGTAGTATGGGGCTCCAAGAGACCCAGTACTTC. This chain uses TRBV19 with TRBJ2-5; tentative D call: TRBD1 (5 bases). The germline gives CDR1 LNHDA, CDR2 SQIVND (reference sequence). This CDR3 is built from 13 residues. V was clipped by 3 bases and J by 1 base, with 6 bases between them.

The chain links TRBV9 to TRBJ2-7; 9 bases are a match to TRBD2. V was pared by 0 bases and J by 4 bases, with 8 bases of the junction left unmatched. In germline, CDR1 is SGDLS, CDR2 YYNGEE. The CDR3 contains 16 residues. CDR3 DNA sequence: TGTGCCAGCAGCGTAGTCCTTCTAGCGGGATATTACGAGCAGTACTTC. Translated, it gives CASSVVLLAGYYEQYF.

The chain uses TRBV9 and TRBJ2-5, with D unresolved. This CDR3 has 13 amino acids. Germline CDR1 SGDLS, CDR2 YYNGEE. The V and J ends lost 4 bases and 4 bases respectively, with 11 bases between them. CDR3 residues: CASSRGVLETQYF. In nucleotides, the CDR3 is TGTGCCAGCAGCCGAGGAGTGTTAGAGACCCAGTACTTC.

The chain uses TRBV28 and TRBJ1-2; D not resolved. This CDR3 comprises 12 residues. The germline V gene encodes CDR1 MDHEN and CDR2 SYDVKM. Trimming left V 1 base short and J 7 bases short, with 7 bases between. CDR3: CASSLLRSGYTF. The CDR3 nucleotides read TGTGCCAGCAGTTTATTGAGATCTGGCTACACCTTC.

The V and J genes are TRBV7-2 and TRBJ2-7; D possibly corresponds to TRBD1 (5 bases). The germline CDR1 and CDR2 sequences are SGHTA and FQGNSA. The CDR3 totals 14 residues. V was trimmed by 3 bases and J by 4 bases, leaving 13 bases between them. The CDR3 region has the DNA TGTGCCAGCAGCTTTTCCAGGGTGGCGTACGAGCAGTACTTC. Translation gives CASSFSRVAYEQYF.

The gene calls are TRBV14 and TRBJ2-5, with a possible D match to TRBD1 (6 bases). The ends were cut back, 0 bases at V and 2 bases at J, with 10 bases in the middle. Germline values: CDR1 SGHDN, CDR2 FVKESK. The CDR3 is made up of 15 amino acids. The chain's CDR3 is CASSQDLGGQETQYF. Written as DNA, the CDR3 is TGTGCCAGCAGCCAAGACCTAGGGGGACAAGAGACCCAGTACTTC.

J is TRBJ1-6 and V is TRBV2; D is uncertain. There are 14 residues in the CDR3. V shed 8 bases and J shed 9 bases, with 17 bases lying between them. Germline-derived CDR1 and CDR2 are SNHLY and FYNNEI. DNA for the CDR3: TGTGCCAGCCGAGACGGCGGCGGAGGTTCACCCCTCCACTTT. It is translated as CASRDGGGGSPLHF.